This T cell receptor (beta chain) was captured by sequencing in a study of metastatic and nonmetastatic thyroid tumors. Study-level findings and limits: As reported, TCR beta diversity in blood and tumor was significantly higher in malignant thyroid tumors than in benign nodules.

None of the patients had undergone any treatment ahead of thyroid surgery. Original data processing: For papillary thyroid cancer, a distant-metastasis classifier was constructed from CDR3 differences observed across clinicopathological groups. TCRdb re-analyzed the PCR reads through MiXCR. TCRdb's processing, not the authors', yielded these V and J calls. This table holds about 39,000 clones, 9% to 13% found once. This clone showed up many times. Its antigen is unknown. Germline loops: CDR1 LNHDA, CDR2 SQIVND (reference sequence). Trimming at V came to 7 bases and at J to 8 bases, leaving 17 bases not matched to a gene. The CDR3 consists of 16 residues.

This chain links TRBV19 with TRBJ2-1, with 7 bases fitting TRBD2. This clonotype originated in a male donor with papillary thyroid cancer or a benign thyroid nodule (not recorded which). Some clones in this sample may be carry-over from other donors' samples. Sequenced: blood. CDR3 nucleotide sequence: TGTGCCAGTACCCGCCCGCTAGCGGACCCTCAGGATGAGCAGTTCTTC. Protein: CASTRPLADPQDEQFF.